This T cell receptor beta chain is from a study of T cells in localized non-small cell lung cancer. General study results and limits: A higher density of T cells in blood coincided with extended overall survival. The study detected a median roughly 56 of the top 100 tumor clones in adjacent lung. Tumor showed lower T cell clonality than uninvolved adjacent lung, where it was highest.

In the case of this clone: Its target is unknown.

Libraries were prepared by immunoSEQ multiplex PCR; TCRdb keeps only in-frame clonotypes and omits some of them. The table includes over 50,000 clones, 75% to 90% detected once. The CDR3 is 17 residues long. V gave up 1 base and J gave up 5 bases; unmatched junction bases: 12. CDR1 and CDR2 (germline): SEHNR, FQNEAQ (reference sequence). The specimen was peripheral blood mononuclear cells, collected before any cancer treatment. The source is a man aged 40-75 years with stage III lung adenocarcinoma. The chain uses TRBV7-9 and TRBJ1-2; TRBD1 agrees at 8 bases. As DNA, the CDR3 is TGTGCCAGCAGCTTAGGACGGGCAGGGGGCGCCCGGTATGGCTACACCTTC. Encoded protein: CASSLGRAGGARYGYTF.